This entry lists 13 T cell receptor beta chains sequenced from one sample in a study of blood T cells in healthy people across ages. Combining a sample-barcoded 5' primer with a J-beta primer mix, a second PCR ran for roughly 7 to 11 cycles. A single record per CDR3 protein comes from TCRdb applying MiXCR to the 5' RACE reads. Among 1,300,000 or so distinct CDR3 sequences listed, approximately 59% were seen once. The sample comprised blood. The receptors derive from a man younger than 35 in good health.

The rearrangement links TRBV6-2 or TRBV6-3 to TRBJ2-1; TRBD2 agrees at 10 bases. CDR3 length: 15 residues. CDR1 MNHEY and CDR2 SVGEGT come from the germline V gene. With V trimmed by 6 bases and J by 4 bases, 6 bases remained unmatched. CDR3 bases: TGTGCCAGCAGAACTAGCGGGGCGAAATACAATGAGCAGTTCTTC. Protein sequence: CASRTSGAKYNEQFF.

This chain joins TRBV7-6 and TRBJ2-6, with D uncertain. V was shortened by 1 base and J by 3 bases, with 7 bases between the two germline ends. This CDR3 has 15 amino acids. The V gene's germline CDR1 is SGHVS and CDR2 FNYEAQ. The CDR3 DNA is TGTGCCAGCAGCTTAGACCGGAATGGGGCCAACGTCCTGACTTTC. Protein sequence: CASSLDRNGANVLTF.

Turning to this clonotype: Compared with germline, one end of the junction differs, possibly owing to a read error. This chain uses TRBV15 with TRBJ2-1, with 9 bases matching TRBD1. Germline CDR1 and CDR2: LNHNV and YYDKDF (reference sequence). This CDR3 spans 16 amino acids. CDR3 in DNA: TGTGCCACCAGCAGACTCCCGGGACAGGGTTTTACTGAGCAGGTCTTC. Translation: CATSRLPGQGFTEQVF.

The rearrangement joins TRBV20-1 to TRBJ1-6; D is undetermined. Germline V gene lookup returns CDR1 DFQATT and CDR2 SNEGSKA (reference sequence). With 0 bases removed from V and 7 bases from J, the gap between germline ends came to 13 bases. This CDR3 comprises 15 residues. The CDR3 region has the DNA TGCAGTGCTAGAGAAACGGAGGTCGAGAATTCACCCCTCCACTTT. Translated: CSARETEVENSPLHF.

This chain links TRBV3-1 with TRBJ2-7; 7 bases map to TRBD1. Germline CDR1 LGHDT, CDR2 YNNKEL (reference sequence). The V segment lost 3 bases and the J segment 3 bases; nucleotides outside the gene matches: 5. The CDR3 covers 14 residues. Written as DNA, the CDR3 is TGTGCCAGCAGCCACGGACAGGAGTTCTACGAGCAGTACTTC. Translating it yields CASSHGQEFYEQYF.

This chain joins TRBV20-1 and TRBJ2-1, with 11 positions matching TRBD2. CDR1 DFQATT and CDR2 SNEGSKA come from the germline V gene (reference sequence). V shed 3 bases, J shed 3 bases, and the junction held 4 bases outside the gene matches. The CDR3 runs 15 residues. The CDR3 DNA reads as TGCAGTGCTAGGGGGACTAGCGGTAACTACAATGAGCAGTTCTTC. Amino acids: CSARGTSGNYNEQFF.

V gene TRBV7-2 combines with J gene TRBJ2-1; tentatively, D is TRBD1 (5 bases). The germline V gene has CDR1 SGHTA and CDR2 FQGNSA. V was shortened by 5 bases and J by 9 bases, with 20 bases between the two germline ends. CDR3 length: 15 residues. DNA for the CDR3: TGTGCCAGCAGCCCCGACCCGAGCAGGGTGGGTGAGCAGTTCTTC. This codes for CASSPDPSRVGEQFF. Using reference TRBV7-2 and TRBJ2-1 for the parts outside the CDR3, the full variable domain is GAGVSQSPSNKVTEKGKDVELRCDPISGHTALYWYRQSLGQGLEFLIYFQGNSAPDKSGLPSDRFSAERTGGSVSTLTIQRTQQEDSAVYLCASSPDPSRVGEQFFGPGTRLTVL.

In its sample, this clonotype was seen a few times. V and J are TRBV20-1 and TRBJ2-1; TRBD1 aligns across 7 bases. Germline V gene lookup returns CDR1 DFQATT and CDR2 SNEGSKA (reference sequence). The trim removed 5 bases at V and 4 bases at J, leaving 8 bases unmatched. There are 14 residues in the CDR3. The CDR3 protein is CSADWTGAYNEQFF. CDR3 DNA: TGCAGTGCTGACTGGACAGGAGCATACAATGAGCAGTTCTTC.

The chain couples TRBV25-1 to TRBJ2-4, with a weak D call TRBD2 (7 bases). The J call is uncertain, as TRBJ2-7 better fits the DNA end. Germline-derived CDR1 and CDR2 are MGHDK and SYGVNS. The CDR3 covers 14 residues. The CDR3 region has the DNA TGTGCCAGCGGCCGTGCGGGGGACAAAGGCGAGCAGTACTTC. Protein: CASGRAGDKGEQYF.

This clonotype has a single count. The gene calls are TRBV5-4 and TRBJ1-2; TRBD1 aligns across 9 bases. V lost 2 bases, J lost 4 bases, and 9 bases stayed unmatched. Per the germline V gene, CDR1 is SGHNT and CDR2 is YYREEE (reference sequence). The CDR3 has 16 residues. The CDR3 region is CASSFGTGSLIYGYTF. DNA of the CDR3: TGTGCCAGCAGCTTCGGGACAGGGAGTTTAATCTATGGCTACACCTTC.

The chain uses TRBV6-5 and TRBJ2-1, with 8 positions matching TRBD2. In germline, CDR1 is MNHEY, CDR2 SVGAGI. CDR3 size: 13 residues. V shed 4 bases and J 6 bases; nucleotides not matched to a gene: 2. The CDR3 spells CASSWTSSNEQFF. CDR3 sequence (DNA): TGTGCCAGCAGTTGGACTAGCAGCAATGAGCAGTTCTTC.

The CDR3 sequence is CSASLAGTNTGELFF. The CDR3 DNA is TGCAGTGCTAGTCTAGCGGGAACGAACACCGGGGAGCTGTTTTTT. The chain employs TRBV20-1 and TRBJ2-2; TRBD2 matches 9 bases. This CDR3 is built from 15 residues. V lost 3 bases and J lost 0; bases outside the gene matches: 2. The germline gives CDR1 DFQATT, CDR2 SNEGSKA (reference sequence).

The chain has TRBV12-3 or TRBV12-4 and TRBJ2-2; D is undetermined. The CDR3 totals 16 residues. The germline V and J ends were trimmed by 2 bases and 0 bases, with 10 bases remaining between them. The CDR3 loop is CASSLSTYSNTGELFF. CDR3 DNA: TGTGCCAGCAGTTTATCGACCTATTCGAACACCGGGGAGCTGTTTTTT.